Here is one T cell receptor (beta chain) with its context. What it binds is unknown. Single viable CD3+CD4+CD8-CD45RO+ cells were sorted as the memory CD4+ T cells. CMV serostatus came from serum IgG against pp150, pp28, p38, p52. Assay: immunoSEQ multiplex PCR; the TCRdb copy retains only in-frame clones and omits some. The sample has tens of thousands of clones, roughly four fifths seen once. These data belong to a study of memory CD4+ T cells and cytomegalovirus serostatus. Study-level points and caveats: Of around 160 reported CMV TCRbeta sequences, just over 65 were found in memory CD4+ repertoires.

V lost 5 bases to trimming and J lost 0 bases, with 3 bases between them. CDR3 length: 12 residues. The V gene's germline CDR1 is MDHEN and CDR2 SYDVKM. This clonotype was obtained from an adult in good health and CMV-seronegative. Material: memory CD4+ T cells from blood. The chain uses TRBV28 and TRBJ2-3, with D uncertain. CDR3 DNA sequence: TGTGCCAGCAGTCTCAGCACAGATACGCAGTATTTT. This encodes CASSLSTDTQYF. Full variable domain (missing parts from reference TRBV28 and TRBJ2-3): DVKVTQSSRYLVKRTGEKVFLECVQDMDHENMFWYRQDPGLGLRLIYFSYDVKMKEKGDIPEGYSVSREKKERFSLILESASTNQTSMYLCASSLSTDTQYFGPGTRLTVL.